The rows below give T cell receptor beta chains drawn from one sample of a study of cytomegalovirus exposure and HLA in healthy donors. TCRdb keeps only in-frame clones here, not all; method: immunoSEQ multiplex PCR. In all, the sample yields 150,000 to 200,000 clones. Specimen: PBMCs. These TCRs come from an older woman in good health and CMV-seronegative. Both conserved end residues are part of each CDR3. The order of the fields is CDR3 protein, V gene, J gene.

CDR3: CASSIGQGVNTEAFF
V: TRBV5-6
J: TRBJ1-1

CDR3: CASSRAPGSYEQYF
V: TRBV7-8
J: TRBJ2-7

CDR3: CASSERRGEAFF
V: TRBV10-1
J: TRBJ1-1

CDR3: CASSPPGQGGRNQPQHF
V: TRBV18
J: TRBJ1-5

CDR3: CASSLRPITGELFF
V: TRBV7-6
J: TRBJ2-2

CDR3: CASSHLQGGVEKLFF
V: TRBV5-5
J: TRBJ1-4

CDR3: CASSLQRDRDDQPQHF
V: TRBV7-8
J: TRBJ1-5

CDR3: CASSRGTSEETQYF
V: TRBV5-1
J: TRBJ2-5

CDR3: CASSIPQYRGSAEAFF
V: TRBV19
J: TRBJ1-1

CDR3: CASSRSQGVGTEAFF
V: TRBV7-2
J: TRBJ1-1

CDR3: CASSLGVRPNNYGYTF
V: TRBV7-9
J: TRBJ1-2

CDR3: CASSSLPQAERYGYTF
V: TRBV7-8
J: TRBJ1-2

CDR3: CASSRRQGSYGYTF
V: TRBV19
J: TRBJ1-2

CDR3: CASSVGGLEETQYF
V: TRBV9
J: TRBJ2-5

CDR3: CASSPGQGGETQYF
V: TRBV27
J: TRBJ2-5

CDR3: CASSLEGAGEREKLFF
V: TRBV5-1
J: TRBJ1-4

CDR3: CASSSQTGMNTEAFF
V: TRBV7-2
J: TRBJ1-1

CDR3: CASSHQATSGNTIYF
V: TRBV4-2
J: TRBJ1-3

CDR3: CASSPRDSTNYGYTF
V: TRBV7-9
J: TRBJ1-2

CDR3: CASTGAGNTEAFF
V: TRBV6-6
J: TRBJ1-1

CDR3: CASGLAREKGTSGGPDTQYF
V: TRBV12-5
J: TRBJ2-3

CDR3: CASSLNFRASGNPQETQYF
V: TRBV5-4
J: TRBJ2-5

CDR3: CASSSGLGLNEQFF
V: TRBV11-2
J: TRBJ2-1

CDR3: CSVGTGDPRGTYEQYF
V: TRBV29-1
J: .

CDR3: CASSPLANQPQHF
V: TRBV18
J: TRBJ1-5

CDR3: CASSWTSGSNEQYF
V: TRBV6-5
J: TRBJ2-7

CDR3: CASSLAGHLYEQYF
V: TRBV5-6
J: TRBJ2-7

CDR3: CASGLPGTLYNEQFF
V: TRBV2
J: TRBJ2-1

CDR3: CASSLLAVNEQFF
V: TRBV2
J: TRBJ2-1

CDR3: CASTSLGTVDYGYTF
V: TRBV6-1
J: TRBJ1-2

CDR3: CASSPPRGQAGPYEDYGYTF
V: TRBV18
J: TRBJ1-2